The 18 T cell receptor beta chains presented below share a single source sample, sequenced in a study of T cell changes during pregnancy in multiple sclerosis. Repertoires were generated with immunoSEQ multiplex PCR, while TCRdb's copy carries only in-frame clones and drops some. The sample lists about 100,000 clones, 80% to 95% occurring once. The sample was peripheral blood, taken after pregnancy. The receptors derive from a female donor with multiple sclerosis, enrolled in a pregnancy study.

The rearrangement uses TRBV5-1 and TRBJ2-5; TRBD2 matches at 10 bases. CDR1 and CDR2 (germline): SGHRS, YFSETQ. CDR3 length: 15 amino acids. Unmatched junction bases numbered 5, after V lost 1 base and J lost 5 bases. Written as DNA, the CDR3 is TGCGCCAGCAGCTTGACTAGCGGGATATCGGAGACCCAGTACTTC. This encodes CASSLTSGISETQYF.

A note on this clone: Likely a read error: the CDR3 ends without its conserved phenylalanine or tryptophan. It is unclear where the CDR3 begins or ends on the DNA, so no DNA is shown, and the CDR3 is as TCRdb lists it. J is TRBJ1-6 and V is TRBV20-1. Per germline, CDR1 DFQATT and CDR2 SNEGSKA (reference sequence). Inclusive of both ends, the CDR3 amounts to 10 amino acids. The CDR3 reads CSGAGTPALV.

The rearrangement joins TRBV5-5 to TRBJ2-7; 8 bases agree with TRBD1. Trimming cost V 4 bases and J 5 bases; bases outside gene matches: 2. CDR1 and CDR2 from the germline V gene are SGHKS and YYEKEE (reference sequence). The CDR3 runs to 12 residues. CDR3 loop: CASSADRDEQYF. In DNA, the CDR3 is TGTGCCAGCAGCGCGGACAGGGACGAGCAGTACTTC.

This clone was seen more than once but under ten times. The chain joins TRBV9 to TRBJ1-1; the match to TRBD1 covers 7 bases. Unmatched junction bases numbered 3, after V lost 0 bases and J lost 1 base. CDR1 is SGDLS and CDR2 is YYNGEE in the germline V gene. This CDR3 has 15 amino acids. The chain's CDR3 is CASSVGGGPNTEAFF. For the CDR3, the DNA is TGTGCCAGCAGCGTAGGAGGGGGCCCGAACACTGAAGCTTTCTTT. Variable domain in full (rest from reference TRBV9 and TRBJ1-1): DSGVTQTPKHLITATGQRVTLRCSPRSGDLSVYWYQQSLDQGLQFLIQYYNGEERAKGNILERFSAQQFPDLHSELNLSSLELGDSALYFCASSVGGGPNTEAFFGQGTRLTVV.

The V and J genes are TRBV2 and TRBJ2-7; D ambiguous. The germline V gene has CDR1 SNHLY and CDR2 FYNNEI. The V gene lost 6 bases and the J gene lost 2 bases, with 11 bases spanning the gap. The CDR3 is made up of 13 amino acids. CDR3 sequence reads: CASSETGTYEQYF. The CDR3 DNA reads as TGTGCCAGCAGCGAGACTGGAACCTACGAGCAGTACTTC.

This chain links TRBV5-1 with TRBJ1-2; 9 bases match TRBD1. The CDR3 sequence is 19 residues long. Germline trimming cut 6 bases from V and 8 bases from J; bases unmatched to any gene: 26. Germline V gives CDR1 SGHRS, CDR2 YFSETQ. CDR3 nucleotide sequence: TGCGCCAGCACCCGAGGTACTCTCGTCGGGACAGGGATCACTATGGGCTACACCTTC. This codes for CASTRGTLVGTGITMGYTF.

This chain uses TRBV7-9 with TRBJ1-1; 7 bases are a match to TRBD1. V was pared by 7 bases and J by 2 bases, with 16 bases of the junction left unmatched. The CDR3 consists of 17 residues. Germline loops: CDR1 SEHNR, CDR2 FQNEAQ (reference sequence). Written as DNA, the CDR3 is TGTGCCAGCATCCCGGCGGTGACAGGGAGTTTTAACACTGAAGCTTTCTTT. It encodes CASIPAVTGSFNTEAFF. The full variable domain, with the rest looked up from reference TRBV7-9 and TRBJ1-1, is DTGVSQNPRHKITKRGQNVTFRCDPISEHNRLYWYRQTLGQGPEFLTYFQNEAQLEKSRLLSDRFSAERPKGSFSTLEIQRTEQGDSAMYLCASIPAVTGSFNTEAFFGQGTRLTVV.

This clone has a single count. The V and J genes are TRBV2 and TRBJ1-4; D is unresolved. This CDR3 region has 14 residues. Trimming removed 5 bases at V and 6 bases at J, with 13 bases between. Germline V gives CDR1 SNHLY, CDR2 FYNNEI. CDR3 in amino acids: CASSIRWRYEKLFF. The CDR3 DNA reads TGTGCCAGCAGTATCCGGTGGAGGTATGAAAAACTGTTTTTT.

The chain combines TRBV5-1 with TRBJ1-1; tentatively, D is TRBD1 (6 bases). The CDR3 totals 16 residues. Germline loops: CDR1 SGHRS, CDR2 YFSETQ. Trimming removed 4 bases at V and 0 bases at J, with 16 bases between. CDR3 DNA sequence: TGCGCCAGCAGCCCGCCAAGGCAGGGGATGAACACTGAAGCTTTCTTT. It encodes CASSPPRQGMNTEAFF.

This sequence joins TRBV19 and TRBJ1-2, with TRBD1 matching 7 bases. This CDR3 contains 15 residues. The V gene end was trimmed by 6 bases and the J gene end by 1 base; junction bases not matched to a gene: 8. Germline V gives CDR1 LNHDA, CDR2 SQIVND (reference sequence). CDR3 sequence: CASSPIDRVNYGYTF. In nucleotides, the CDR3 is TGTGCCAGTAGCCCGATTGACAGGGTTAACTATGGCTACACCTTC.

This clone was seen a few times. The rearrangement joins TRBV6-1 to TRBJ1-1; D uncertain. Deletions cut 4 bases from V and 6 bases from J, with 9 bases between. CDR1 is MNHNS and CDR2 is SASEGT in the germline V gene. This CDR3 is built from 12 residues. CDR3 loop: CASSGPQSEAFF. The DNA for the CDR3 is TGTGCCAGCAGTGGTCCACAGTCTGAAGCTTTCTTT.

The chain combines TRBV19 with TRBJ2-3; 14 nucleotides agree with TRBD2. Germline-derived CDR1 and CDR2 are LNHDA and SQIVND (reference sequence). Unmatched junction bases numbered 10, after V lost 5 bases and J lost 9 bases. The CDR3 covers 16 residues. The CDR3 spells CASSLMTSGGAETQYF. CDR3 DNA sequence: TGTGCCAGTAGTCTTATGACTAGCGGGGGGGCCGAGACGCAGTATTTT. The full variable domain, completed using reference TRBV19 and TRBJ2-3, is DGGITQSPKYLFRKEGQNVTLSCEQNLNHDAMYWYRQDPGQGLRLIYYSQIVNDFQKGDIAEGYSVSREKKESFPLTVTSAQKNPTAFYLCASSLMTSGGAETQYFGPGTRLTVL.

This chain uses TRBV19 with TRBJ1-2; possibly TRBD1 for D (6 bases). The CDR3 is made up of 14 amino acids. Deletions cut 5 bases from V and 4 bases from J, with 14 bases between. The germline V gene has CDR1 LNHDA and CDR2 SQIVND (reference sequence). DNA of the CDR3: TGTGCCAGTAGTCGGACAGAAGATGCCTATGGCTACACCTTC. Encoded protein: CASSRTEDAYGYTF. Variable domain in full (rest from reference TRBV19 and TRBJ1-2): DGGITQSPKYLFRKEGQNVTLSCEQNLNHDAMYWYRQDPGQGLRLIYYSQIVNDFQKGDIAEGYSVSREKKESFPLTVTSAQKNPTAFYLCASSRTEDAYGYTFGSGTRLTVV.

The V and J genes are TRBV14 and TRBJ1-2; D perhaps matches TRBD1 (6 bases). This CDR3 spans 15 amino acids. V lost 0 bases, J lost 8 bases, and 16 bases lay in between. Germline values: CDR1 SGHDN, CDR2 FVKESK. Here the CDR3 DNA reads TGTGCCAGCAGCCAAGACGCACGGGGGGCAGGGGGCTACACCTTC. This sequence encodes CASSQDARGAGGYTF.

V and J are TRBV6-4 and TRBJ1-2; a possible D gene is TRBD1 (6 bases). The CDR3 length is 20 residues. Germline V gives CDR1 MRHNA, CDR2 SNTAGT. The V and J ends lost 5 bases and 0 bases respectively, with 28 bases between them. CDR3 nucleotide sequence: TGTGCCAGCAGTCCTTCAACCCCAGACAGGCCCGGCGGAACTAACTATGGCTACACCTTC. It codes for CASSPSTPDRPGGTNYGYTF.

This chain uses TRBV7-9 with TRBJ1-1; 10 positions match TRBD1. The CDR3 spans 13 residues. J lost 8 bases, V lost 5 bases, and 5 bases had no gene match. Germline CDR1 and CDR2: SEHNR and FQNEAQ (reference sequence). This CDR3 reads CASSTMTGGEAFF. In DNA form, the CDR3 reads TGTGCCAGCAGCACCATGACAGGGGGCGAAGCTTTCTTT.

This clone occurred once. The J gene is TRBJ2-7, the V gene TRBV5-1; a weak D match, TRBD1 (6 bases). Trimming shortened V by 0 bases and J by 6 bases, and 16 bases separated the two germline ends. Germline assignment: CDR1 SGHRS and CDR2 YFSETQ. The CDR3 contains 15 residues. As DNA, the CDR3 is TGCGCCAGCAGCTTGGAGGCGACAGGAGCGGCCGAGCAGTACTTC. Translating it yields CASSLEATGAAEQYF.

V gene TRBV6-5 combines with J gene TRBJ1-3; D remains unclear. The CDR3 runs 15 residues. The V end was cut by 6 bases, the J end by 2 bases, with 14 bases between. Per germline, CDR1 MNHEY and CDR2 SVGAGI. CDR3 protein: CASRTPEGTGNTIYF. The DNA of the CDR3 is TGTGCCAGCAGAACCCCCGAGGGAACTGGAAACACCATATATTTT.